This note documents a single T cell receptor beta chain sequence. The V segment lost 0 bases and the J segment 1 base; nucleotides outside the gene matches: 6. The CDR3 loop spans 16 amino acids. Germline V gene sequence: CDR1 MDHEN, CDR2 SYDVKM. These data come from a study of blood T cell repertoires in COVID-19. Study as a whole: Donors in the United States, Italy and Spain gave samples during acute or convalescent COVID-19. PBMCs, B-cell-depleted T cells, or T cells were the source of the cDNA or gDNA that made up the material.

Original processing notes: Amplifying reference gene primers gave estimates of nucleated cell counts. The method was immunoSEQ multiplex PCR; TCRdb's version includes in-frame clones alone and lacks a portion of them. V, J and clone size were drawn from that table, and D and trimming were deduced from the DNA. The table includes some 70,000 clones, around 90% detected once. The genes are TRBV28 and TRBJ2-7, with 7 bases matching TRBD1. This TCR derives from a man aged 50-59 years with active COVID-19. The sequenced material came from peripheral blood. In DNA, the CDR3 is TGTGCCAGCAGTTTATGGTGGGGGACAGAGTCCTACGAGCAGTACTTC. Residues: CASSLWWGTESYEQYF.